This T cell receptor beta chain was captured by sequencing in a study of blood T cells in healthy people across ages. Study-level results: Roughly linearly, TCR beta diversity per million T cells fell as age increased.

This clonotype showed up just a few times. Its antigen remains unidentified. Then a second PCR, running roughly 7 to 11 cycles, was carried out with a sample-barcoded 5' primer and a J-beta primer mix. TCRdb processed the 5' RACE reads anew with MiXCR; each CDR3 protein has one entry. Of some 700,000 distinct CDR3 sequences listed, about 20% are singletons. The CDR3 sequence is 14 residues long. Trimming removed 2 bases from V and 4 bases from J, with 11 bases in between. Germline CDR1 reads MNHEY; CDR2 reads SVGEGT. Approximately 9.7 milliliters was the volume of peripheral blood drawn from each donor. Isolation of PBMCs gave at least 6 million cells per sample.

V and J are TRBV6-2 or TRBV6-3 and TRBJ1-2; D ambiguous. Sequenced: blood. The receptor comes from a man aged 70 or older in good health. CDR3 amino acids: CASSYTGPSYGYTF. The DNA of the CDR3 is TGTGCCAGCAGTTACACCGGGCCTTCCTATGGCTACACCTTC.